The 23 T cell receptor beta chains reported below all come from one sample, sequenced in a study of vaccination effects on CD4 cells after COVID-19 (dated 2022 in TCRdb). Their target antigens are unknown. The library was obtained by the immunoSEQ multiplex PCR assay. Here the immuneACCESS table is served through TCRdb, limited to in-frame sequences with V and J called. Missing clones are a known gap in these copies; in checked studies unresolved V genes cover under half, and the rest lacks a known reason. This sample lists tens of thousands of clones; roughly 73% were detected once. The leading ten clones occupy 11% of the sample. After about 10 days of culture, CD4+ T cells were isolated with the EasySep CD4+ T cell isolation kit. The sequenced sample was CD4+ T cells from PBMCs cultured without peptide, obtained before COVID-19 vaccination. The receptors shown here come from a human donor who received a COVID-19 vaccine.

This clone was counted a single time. The CDR3 reads CASSLEGVHYGYTF. CDR3 DNA sequence: TGTGCCAGCAGCCTAGAGGGGGTGCACTATGGCTACACCTTC. The genes are TRBV7-9 and TRBJ1-2; tentative D call: TRBD1 (6 bases). The CDR3 length is 14 residues. V lost 5 bases, J lost 3 bases, and 13 bases lay in between. CDR1 SEHNR and CDR2 FQNEAQ come from the germline V gene (reference sequence).

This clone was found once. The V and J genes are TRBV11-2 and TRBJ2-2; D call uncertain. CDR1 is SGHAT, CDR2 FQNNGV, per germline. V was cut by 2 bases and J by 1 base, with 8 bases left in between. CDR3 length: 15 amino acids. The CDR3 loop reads CASSLTPGNTGELFF. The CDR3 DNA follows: TGTGCCAGCAGCTTAACTCCAGGGAACACCGGGGAGCTGTTTTTT.

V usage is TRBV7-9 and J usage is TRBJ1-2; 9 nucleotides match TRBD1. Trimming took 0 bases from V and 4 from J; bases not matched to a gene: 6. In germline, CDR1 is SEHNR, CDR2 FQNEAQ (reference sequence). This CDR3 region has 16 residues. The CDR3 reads CASSLALGQGTYGYTF. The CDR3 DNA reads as TGTGCCAGCAGCTTAGCGCTCGGACAGGGGACCTATGGCTACACCTTC. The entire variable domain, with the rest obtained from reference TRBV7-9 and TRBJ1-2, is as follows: DTGVSQNPRHKITKRGQNVTFRCDPISEHNRLYWYRQTLGQGPEFLTYFQNEAQLEKSRLLSDRFSAERPKGSFSTLEIQRTEQGDSAMYLCASSLALGQGTYGYTFGSGTRLTVV.

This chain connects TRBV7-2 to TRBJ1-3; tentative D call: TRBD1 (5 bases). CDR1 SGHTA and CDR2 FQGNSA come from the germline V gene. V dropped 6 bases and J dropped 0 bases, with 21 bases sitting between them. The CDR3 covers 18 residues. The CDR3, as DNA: TGTGCCAGCAGTCCCGGGACGGCACTCCCAAGCTCTGGAAACACCATATATTTT. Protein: CASSPGTALPSSGNTIYF.

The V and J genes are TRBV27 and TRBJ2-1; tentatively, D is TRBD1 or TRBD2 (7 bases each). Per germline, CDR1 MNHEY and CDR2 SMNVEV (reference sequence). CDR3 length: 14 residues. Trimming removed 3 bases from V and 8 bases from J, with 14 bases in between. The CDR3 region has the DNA TGTGCCAGCAGTTTTAAGACAGGGAGGGATGAGCAGTTCTTC. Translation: CASSFKTGRDEQFF.

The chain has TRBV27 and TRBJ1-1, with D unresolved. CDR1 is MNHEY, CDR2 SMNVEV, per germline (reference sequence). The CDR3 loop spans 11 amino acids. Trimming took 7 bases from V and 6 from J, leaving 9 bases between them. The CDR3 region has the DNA TGTGCCAGCACGGGGTTTGCTGAAGCTTTCTTT. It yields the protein CASTGFAEAFF.

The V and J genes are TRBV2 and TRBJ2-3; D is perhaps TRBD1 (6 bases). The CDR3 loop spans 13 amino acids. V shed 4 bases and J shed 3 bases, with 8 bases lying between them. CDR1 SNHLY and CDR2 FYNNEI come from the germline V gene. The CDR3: CASSGGLTDTQYF. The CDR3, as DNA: TGTGCCAGCAGTGGGGGGCTTACAGATACGCAGTATTTT. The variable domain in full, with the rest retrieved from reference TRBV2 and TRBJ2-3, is EPEVTQTPSHQVTQMGQEVILRCVPISNHLYFYWYRQILGQKVEFLVSFYNNEISEKSEIFDDQFSVERPDGSNFTLKIRSTKLEDSAMYFCASSGGLTDTQYFGPGTRLTVL.

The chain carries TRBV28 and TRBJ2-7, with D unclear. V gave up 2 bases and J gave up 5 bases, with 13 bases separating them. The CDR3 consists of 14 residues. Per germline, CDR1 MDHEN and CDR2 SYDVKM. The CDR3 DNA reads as TGTGCCAGCAGTTTACGATTGCGGATCCACGAGCAGTACTTC. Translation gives CASSLRLRIHEQYF.

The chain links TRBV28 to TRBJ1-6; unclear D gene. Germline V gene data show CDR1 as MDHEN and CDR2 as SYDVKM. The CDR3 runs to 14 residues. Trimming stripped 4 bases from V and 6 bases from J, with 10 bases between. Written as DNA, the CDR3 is TGTGCCAGCAGTTCCGGGGATCGTAATTCACCCCTCCACTTT. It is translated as CASSSGDRNSPLHF.

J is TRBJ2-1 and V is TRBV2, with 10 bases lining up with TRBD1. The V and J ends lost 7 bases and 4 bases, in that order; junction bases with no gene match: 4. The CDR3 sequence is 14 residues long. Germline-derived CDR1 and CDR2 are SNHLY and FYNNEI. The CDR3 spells CASKRGQGYNEQFF. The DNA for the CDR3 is TGTGCCAGCAAACGGGGACAGGGGTACAATGAGCAGTTCTTC. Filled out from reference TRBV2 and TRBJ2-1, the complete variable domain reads EPEVTQTPSHQVTQMGQEVILRCVPISNHLYFYWYRQILGQKVEFLVSFYNNEISEKSEIFDDQFSVERPDGSNFTLKIRSTKLEDSAMYFCASKRGQGYNEQFFGPGTRLTVL.

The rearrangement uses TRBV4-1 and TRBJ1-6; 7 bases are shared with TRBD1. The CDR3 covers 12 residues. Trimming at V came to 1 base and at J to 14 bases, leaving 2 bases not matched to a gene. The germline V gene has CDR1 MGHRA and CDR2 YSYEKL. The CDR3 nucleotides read TGCGCCAGCAGCCAAGCCAGGGGGTCCCTCCACTTT. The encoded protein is CASSQARGSLHF.

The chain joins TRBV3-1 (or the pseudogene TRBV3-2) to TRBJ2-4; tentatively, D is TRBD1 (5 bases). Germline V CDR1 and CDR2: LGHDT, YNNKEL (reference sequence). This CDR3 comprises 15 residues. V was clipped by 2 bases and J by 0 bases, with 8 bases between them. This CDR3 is CASSQHRIAKNIQYF. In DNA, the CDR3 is TGTGCCAGCAGCCAACACAGGATAGCCAAAAACATTCAGTACTTC.

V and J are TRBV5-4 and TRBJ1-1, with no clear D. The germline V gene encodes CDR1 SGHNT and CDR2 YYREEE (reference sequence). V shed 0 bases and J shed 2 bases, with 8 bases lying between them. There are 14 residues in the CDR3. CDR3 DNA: TGTGCCAGCAGCTTGGCGTCCGCAAACACTGAAGCTTTCTTT. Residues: CASSLASANTEAFF.

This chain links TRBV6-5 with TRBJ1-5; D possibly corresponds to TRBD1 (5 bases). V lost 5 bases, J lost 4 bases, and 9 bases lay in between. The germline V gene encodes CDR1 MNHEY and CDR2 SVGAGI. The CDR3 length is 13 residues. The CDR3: CASSPRENQPQHF. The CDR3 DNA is TGTGCCAGCAGTCCCAGGGAGAATCAGCCCCAGCATTTT.

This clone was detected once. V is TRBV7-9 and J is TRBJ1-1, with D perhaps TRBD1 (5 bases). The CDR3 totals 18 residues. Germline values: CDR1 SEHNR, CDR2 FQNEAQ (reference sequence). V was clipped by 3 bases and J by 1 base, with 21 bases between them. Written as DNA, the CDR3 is TGTGCCAGCAGCTTGACCACGGGACGGAGAAAAACGAACACTGAAGCTTTCTTT. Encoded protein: CASSLTTGRRKTNTEAFF.

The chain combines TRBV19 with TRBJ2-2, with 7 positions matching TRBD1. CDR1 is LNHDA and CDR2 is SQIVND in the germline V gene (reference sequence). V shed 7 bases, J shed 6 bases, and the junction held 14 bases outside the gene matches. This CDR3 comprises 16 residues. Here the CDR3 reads CASTPNRGRYSGELFF. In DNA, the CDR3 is TGTGCCAGTACCCCGAACAGGGGCCGTTACTCCGGGGAGCTGTTTTTT.

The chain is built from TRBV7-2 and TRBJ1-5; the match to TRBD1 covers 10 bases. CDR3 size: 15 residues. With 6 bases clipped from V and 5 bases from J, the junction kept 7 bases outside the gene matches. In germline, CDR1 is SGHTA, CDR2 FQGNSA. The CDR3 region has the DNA TGTGCCAGCAGACTTGACAGGGGGCGAGATCAGCCCCAGCATTTT. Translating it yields CASRLDRGRDQPQHF.

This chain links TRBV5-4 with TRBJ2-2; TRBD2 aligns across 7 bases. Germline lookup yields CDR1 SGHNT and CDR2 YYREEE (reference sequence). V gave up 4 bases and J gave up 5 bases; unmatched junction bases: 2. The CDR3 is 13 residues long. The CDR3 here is CASSLGGTGELFF. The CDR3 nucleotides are TGTGCCAGCAGCCTCGGGGGGACCGGGGAGCTGTTTTTT.

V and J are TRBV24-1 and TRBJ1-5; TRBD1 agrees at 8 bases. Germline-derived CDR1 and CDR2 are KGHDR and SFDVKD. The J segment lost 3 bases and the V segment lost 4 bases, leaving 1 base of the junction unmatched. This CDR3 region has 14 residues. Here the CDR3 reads CATSETGANQPQHF. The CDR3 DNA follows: TGTGCCACCAGTGAGACAGGGGCCAATCAGCCCCAGCATTTT.

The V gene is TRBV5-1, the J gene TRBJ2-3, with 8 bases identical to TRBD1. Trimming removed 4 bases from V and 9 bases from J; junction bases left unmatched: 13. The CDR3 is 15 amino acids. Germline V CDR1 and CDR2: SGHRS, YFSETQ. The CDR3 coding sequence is TGCGCCAGCAGCCCTAGTCAGGGGGCCGTTGGCACGCAGTATTTT. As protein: CASSPSQGAVGTQYF.

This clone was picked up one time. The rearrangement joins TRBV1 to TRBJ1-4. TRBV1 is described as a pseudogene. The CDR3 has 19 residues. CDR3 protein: CTSSPSVGGGLSMTEKLFF. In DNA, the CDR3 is TGCACCAGCAGCCCTTCAGTCGGGGGGGGGCTAAGTATGACTGAAAAACTGTTTTTT.

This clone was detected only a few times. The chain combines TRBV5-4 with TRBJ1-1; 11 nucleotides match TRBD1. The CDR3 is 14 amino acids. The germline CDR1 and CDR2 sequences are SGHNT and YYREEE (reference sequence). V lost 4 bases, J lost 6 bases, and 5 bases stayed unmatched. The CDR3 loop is CASSTGQGVSEAFF. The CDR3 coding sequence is TGTGCCAGCAGCACGGGACAGGGGGTTTCTGAAGCTTTCTTT.

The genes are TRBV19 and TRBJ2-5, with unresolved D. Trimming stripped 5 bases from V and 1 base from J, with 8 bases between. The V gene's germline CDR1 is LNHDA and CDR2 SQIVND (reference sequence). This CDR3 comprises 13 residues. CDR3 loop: CASSPGPQETQYF. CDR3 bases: TGTGCCAGTAGTCCCGGACCCCAAGAGACCCAGTACTTC.